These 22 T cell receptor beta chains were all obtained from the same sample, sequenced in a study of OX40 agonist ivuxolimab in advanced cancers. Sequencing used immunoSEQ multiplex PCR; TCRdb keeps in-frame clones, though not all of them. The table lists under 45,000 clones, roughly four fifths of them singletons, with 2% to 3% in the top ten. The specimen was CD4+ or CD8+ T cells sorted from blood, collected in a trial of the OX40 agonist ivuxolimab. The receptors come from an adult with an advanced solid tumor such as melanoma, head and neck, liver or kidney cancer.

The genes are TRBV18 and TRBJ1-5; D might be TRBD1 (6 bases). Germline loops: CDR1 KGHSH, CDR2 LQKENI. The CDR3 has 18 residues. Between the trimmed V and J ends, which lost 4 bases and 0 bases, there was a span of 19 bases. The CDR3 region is CASSQVTGQTYSNQPQHF. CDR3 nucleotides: TGTGCCAGCTCACAAGTGACAGGTCAGACGTATAGCAATCAGCCCCAGCATTTT.

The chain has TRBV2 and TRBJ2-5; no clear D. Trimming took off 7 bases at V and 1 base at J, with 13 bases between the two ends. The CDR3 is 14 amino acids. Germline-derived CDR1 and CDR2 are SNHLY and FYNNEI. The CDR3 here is CASKRSDPQETQYF. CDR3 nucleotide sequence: TGTGCCAGCAAACGGTCCGACCCCCAAGAGACCCAGTACTTC.

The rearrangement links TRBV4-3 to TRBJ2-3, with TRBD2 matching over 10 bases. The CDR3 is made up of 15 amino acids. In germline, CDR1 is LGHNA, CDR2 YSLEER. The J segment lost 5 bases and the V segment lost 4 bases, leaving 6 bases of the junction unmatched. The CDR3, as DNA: TGCGCCAGCAGCCCCAAGAGCGGGAGGGGAGATACGCAGTATTTT. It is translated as CASSPKSGRGDTQYF.

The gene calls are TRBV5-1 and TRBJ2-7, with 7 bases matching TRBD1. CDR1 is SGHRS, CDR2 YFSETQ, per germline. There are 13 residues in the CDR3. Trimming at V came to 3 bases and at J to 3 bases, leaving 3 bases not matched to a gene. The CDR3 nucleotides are TGCGCCAGCAGCTCGGGACAGTACTACGAGCAGTACTTC. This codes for CASSSGQYYEQYF. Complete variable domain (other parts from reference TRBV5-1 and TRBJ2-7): KAGVTQTPRYLIKTRGQQVTLSCSPISGHRSVSWYQQTPGQGLQFLFEYFSETQRNKGNFPGRFSGRQFSNSRSEMNVSTLELGDSALYLCASSSGQYYEQYFGPGTRLTVT.

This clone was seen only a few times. Written as DNA, the CDR3 is TGTGCCAGCAGTCAGGACGGGAACTATGGCTACACCTTC. This sequence encodes CASSQDGNYGYTF. The chain recombines TRBV5-4 with TRBJ1-2; D gene uncertain. The V end was cut by 5 bases, the J end by 2 bases, with 10 bases between. Germline CDR1 is SGHNT and CDR2 is YYREEE (reference sequence). The CDR3 totals 13 residues.

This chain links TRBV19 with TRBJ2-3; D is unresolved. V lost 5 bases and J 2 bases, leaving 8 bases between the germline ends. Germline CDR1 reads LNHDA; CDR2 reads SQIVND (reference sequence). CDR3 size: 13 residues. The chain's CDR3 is CASSYTYTDTQYF. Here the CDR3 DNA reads TGTGCCAGTAGTTACACTTACACAGATACGCAGTATTTT.

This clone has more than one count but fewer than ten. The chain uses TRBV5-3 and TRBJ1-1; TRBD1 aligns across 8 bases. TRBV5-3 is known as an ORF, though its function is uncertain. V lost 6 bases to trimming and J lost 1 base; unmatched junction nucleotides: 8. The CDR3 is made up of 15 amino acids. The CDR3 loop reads CARTNPGTGNTEAFF. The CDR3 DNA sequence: TGTGCCAGAACTAATCCCGGGACAGGGAACACTGAAGCTTTCTTT.

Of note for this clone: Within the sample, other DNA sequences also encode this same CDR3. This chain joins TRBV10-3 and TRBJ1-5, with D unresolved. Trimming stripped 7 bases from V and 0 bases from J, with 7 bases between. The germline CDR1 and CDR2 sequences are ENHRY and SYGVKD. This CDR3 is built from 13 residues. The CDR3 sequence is CAINPDSNQPQHF. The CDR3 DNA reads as TGTGCCATCAACCCCGATAGCAATCAGCCCCAGCATTTT.

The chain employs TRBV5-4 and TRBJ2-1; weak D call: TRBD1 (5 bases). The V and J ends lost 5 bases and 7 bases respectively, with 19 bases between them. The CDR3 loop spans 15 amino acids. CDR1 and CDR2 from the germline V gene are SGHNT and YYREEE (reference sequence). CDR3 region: CASRNGRNQGNEQFF. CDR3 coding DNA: TGTGCCAGCAGAAATGGCCGAAACCAGGGAAATGAGCAGTTCTTC.

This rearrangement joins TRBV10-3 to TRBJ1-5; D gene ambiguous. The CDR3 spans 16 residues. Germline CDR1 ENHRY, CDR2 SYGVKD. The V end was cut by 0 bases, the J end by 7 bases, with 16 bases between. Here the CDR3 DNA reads TGTGCCATCAGTGAGTCAGGAAGAAGGGATCACCAGCCCCAGCATTTT. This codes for CAISESGRRDHQPQHF.

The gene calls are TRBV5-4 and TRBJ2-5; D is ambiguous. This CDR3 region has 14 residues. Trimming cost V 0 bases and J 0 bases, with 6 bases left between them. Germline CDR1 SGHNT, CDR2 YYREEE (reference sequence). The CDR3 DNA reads TGTGCCAGCAGCTTGGGTAGGGACCAAGAGACCCAGTACTTC. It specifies CASSLGRDQETQYF.

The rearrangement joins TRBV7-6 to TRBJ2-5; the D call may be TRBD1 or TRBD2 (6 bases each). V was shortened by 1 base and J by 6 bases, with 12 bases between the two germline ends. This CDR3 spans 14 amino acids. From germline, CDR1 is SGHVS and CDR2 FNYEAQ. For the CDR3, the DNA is TGTGCCAGCAGCTTAGGGGGGGCGGGGAAGACCCAGTACTTC. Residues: CASSLGGAGKTQYF.

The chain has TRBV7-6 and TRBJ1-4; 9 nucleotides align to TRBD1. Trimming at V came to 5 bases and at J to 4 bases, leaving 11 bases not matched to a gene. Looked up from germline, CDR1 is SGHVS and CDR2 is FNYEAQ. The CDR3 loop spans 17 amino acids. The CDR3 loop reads CASSPGTGREGNEKLFF. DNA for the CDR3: TGTGCCAGCAGCCCTGGGACAGGGAGGGAGGGTAATGAAAAACTGTTTTTT.

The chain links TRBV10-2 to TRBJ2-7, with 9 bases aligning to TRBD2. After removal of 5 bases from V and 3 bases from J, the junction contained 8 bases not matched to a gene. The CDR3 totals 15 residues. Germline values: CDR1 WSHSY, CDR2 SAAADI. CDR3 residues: CASSYSGRRGYEQYV. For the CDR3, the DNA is TGCGCCAGCAGTTATAGCGGGAGAAGGGGCTACGAGCAGTACGTC.

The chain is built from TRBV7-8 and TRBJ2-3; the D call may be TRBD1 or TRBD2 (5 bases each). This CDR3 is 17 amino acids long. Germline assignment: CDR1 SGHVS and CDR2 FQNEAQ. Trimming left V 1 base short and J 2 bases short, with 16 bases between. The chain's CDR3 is CASSLVVRDGYTDTQYF. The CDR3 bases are TGTGCCAGCAGCTTAGTAGTTCGGGACGGTTACACAGATACGCAGTATTTT.

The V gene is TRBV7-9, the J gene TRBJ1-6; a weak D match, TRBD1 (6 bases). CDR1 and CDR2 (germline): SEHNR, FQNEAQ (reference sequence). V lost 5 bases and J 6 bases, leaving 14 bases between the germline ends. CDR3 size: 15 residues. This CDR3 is CASSPRAGANSPLHF. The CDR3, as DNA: TGTGCCAGCAGCCCGCGGGCAGGGGCTAATTCACCCCTCCACTTT.

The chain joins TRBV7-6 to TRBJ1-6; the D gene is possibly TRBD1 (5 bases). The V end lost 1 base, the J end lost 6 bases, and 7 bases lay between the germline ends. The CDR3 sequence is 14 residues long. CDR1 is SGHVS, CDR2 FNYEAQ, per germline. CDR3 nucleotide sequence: TGTGCCAGCAGCTTAGAGGGGACTAATTCACCCCTCCACTTT. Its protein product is CASSLEGTNSPLHF.

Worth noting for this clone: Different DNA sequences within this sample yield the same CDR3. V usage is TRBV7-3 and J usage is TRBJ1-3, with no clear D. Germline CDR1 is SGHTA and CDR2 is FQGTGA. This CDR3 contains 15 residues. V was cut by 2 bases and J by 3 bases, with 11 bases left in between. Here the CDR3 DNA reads TGTGCCAGCAGCTTAGGCAGACCGTTTGGAAACACCATATATTTT. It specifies CASSLGRPFGNTIYF.

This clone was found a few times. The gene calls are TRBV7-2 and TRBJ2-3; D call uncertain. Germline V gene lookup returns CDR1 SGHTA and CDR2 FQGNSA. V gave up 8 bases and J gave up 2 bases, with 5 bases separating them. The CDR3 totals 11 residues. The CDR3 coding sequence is TGTGCCAGCGGCTACACAGATACGCAGTATTTT. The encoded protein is CASGYTDTQYF.

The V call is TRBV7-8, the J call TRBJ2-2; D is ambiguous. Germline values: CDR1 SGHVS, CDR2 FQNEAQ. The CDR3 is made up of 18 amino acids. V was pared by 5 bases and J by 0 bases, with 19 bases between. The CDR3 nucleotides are TGTGCCAGCAGCCTCCGAGGCTACGCCCACTCGAACACCGGGGAGCTGTTTTTT. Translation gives CASSLRGYAHSNTGELFF.

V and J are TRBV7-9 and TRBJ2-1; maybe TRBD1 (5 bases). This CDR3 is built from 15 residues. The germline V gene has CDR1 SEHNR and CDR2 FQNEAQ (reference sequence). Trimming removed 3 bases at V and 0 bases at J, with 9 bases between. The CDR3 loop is CASSLGPVSYNEQFF. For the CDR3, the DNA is TGTGCCAGCAGCTTGGGGCCGGTCTCCTACAATGAGCAGTTCTTC. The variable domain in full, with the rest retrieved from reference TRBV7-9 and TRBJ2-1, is DTGVSQNPRHKITKRGQNVTFRCDPISEHNRLYWYRQTLGQGPEFLTYFQNEAQLEKSRLLSDRFSAERPKGSFSTLEIQRTEQGDSAMYLCASSLGPVSYNEQFFGPGTRLTVL.

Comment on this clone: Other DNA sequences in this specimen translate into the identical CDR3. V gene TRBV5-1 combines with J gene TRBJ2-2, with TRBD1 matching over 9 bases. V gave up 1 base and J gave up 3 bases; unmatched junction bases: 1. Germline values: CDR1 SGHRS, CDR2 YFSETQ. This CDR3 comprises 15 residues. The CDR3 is CASSLRQGDTGELFF. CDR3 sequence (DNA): TGCGCCAGCAGCTTGCGACAGGGGGACACCGGGGAGCTGTTTTTT.